This passage covers 21 T cell receptor beta chains from one sample sequenced in a study of human T cells and chemical hapten exposure. Extraction yielded total RNA from whole blood (unfractionated). TCRdb used MiXCR to reprocess the 5' RACE reads, holding one entry per CDR3 protein. The repertoire holds about 140,000 distinct CDR3 sequences, with 4.1% as singletons. The origin of the receptors is a female donor in good health.

This clonotype was seen at least ten times. V gene TRBV3-1 combines with J gene TRBJ2-7, with D possibly being TRBD2 (6 bases). The germline CDR1 and CDR2 sequences are LGHDT and YNNKEL (reference sequence). This CDR3 is 12 amino acids long. V lost 5 bases and J 10 bases, leaving 15 bases between the germline ends. The DNA for the CDR3 is TGTGCCAGCAGCGTACTTGACGGGGGTCAGTACTTC. Protein: CASSVLDGGQYF.

This clonotype was seen repeatedly, ten times or more. V gene TRBV9 combines with J gene TRBJ2-3; D is ambiguous. CDR3 length: 13 residues. CDR1 is SGDLS and CDR2 is YYNGEE in the germline V gene. Trimming took off 4 bases at V and 6 bases at J, with 12 bases between the two ends. This chain's CDR3 is CASSPRVGDTQYF. Here the CDR3 DNA reads TGTGCCAGCAGCCCCCGCGTCGGCGATACGCAGTATTTT.

The chain uses TRBV4-1 and TRBJ1-5; D gene uncertain. The V and J ends lost 1 base and 6 bases respectively, with 16 bases between them. This CDR3 is built from 16 residues. In germline, CDR1 is MGHRA, CDR2 YSYEKL. CDR3 residues: CASSQVSLLGSQPQHF. The CDR3, as DNA: TGCGCCAGCAGCCAAGTCTCTTTGCTCGGATCTCAGCCCCAGCATTTT.

This clonotype was observed at least ten times. The junction shows a germline mismatch at one end, possibly a read error. The chain joins TRBV7-7 to TRBJ2-2, with D tentatively TRBD1 (6 bases). Germline-derived CDR1 and CDR2 are SSHAT and FNYEAQ (reference sequence). This CDR3 is 14 amino acids long. CDR3: CASSLTGTTGELFF. In DNA, the CDR3 is TGTGCTAGCAGCTTAACAGGGACCACCGGGGAGCTGTTTTTT.

This clonotype was found many times. V gene TRBV7-9 combines with J gene TRBJ1-2; perhaps TRBD1 as D (5 bases). The CDR3 sequence is 16 residues long. In germline, CDR1 is SEHNR, CDR2 FQNEAQ (reference sequence). Deletions cut 5 bases from V and 0 bases from J, with 16 bases between. For the CDR3, the DNA is TGTGCCAGCAGCGGGAGTTCGGGACCCCCTAACTATGGCTACACCTTC. Translating gives CASSGSSGPPNYGYTF.

This clonotype was seen repeatedly, ten times or more. This chain links TRBV6-1 with TRBJ2-3; D gene uncertain. Trimming stripped 3 bases from V and 2 bases from J, with 9 bases between. The CDR3 covers 14 residues. The germline V gene has CDR1 MNHNS and CDR2 SASEGT. DNA for the CDR3: TGTGCCAGCAGTGATGAGGCATACACAGATACGCAGTATTTT. Encoded protein: CASSDEAYTDTQYF.

This clonotype was seen many times. The V call is TRBV20-1, the J call TRBJ1-2; D gene uncertain. Germline loops: CDR1 DFQATT, CDR2 SNEGSKA (reference sequence). Between the trimmed V and J ends, which lost 1 base and 4 bases, there was a span of 10 bases. The CDR3 is made up of 13 amino acids. The CDR3 nucleotides are TGCAGTGCTAGAGTCGAGAGGGTCTATGGCTACACCTTC. Amino acid sequence: CSARVERVYGYTF.

In this sample, this clonotype turned up many times. V usage is TRBV20-1 and J usage is TRBJ2-1; 9 bases map to TRBD2. Germline CDR1 reads DFQATT; CDR2 reads SNEGSKA (reference sequence). This CDR3 contains 18 residues. J was trimmed by 1 base and V by 3 bases; bases with no gene match: 13. The chain's CDR3 is CSARALDLAGFSYNEQFF. The CDR3, as DNA: TGCAGTGCTAGGGCGTTGGACCTAGCGGGGTTTTCCTACAATGAGCAGTTCTTC.

The rearrangement links TRBV29-1 to TRBJ2-7, with 7 bases matching TRBD1. The germline gives CDR1 SQVTM, CDR2 ANQGSEA. The CDR3 totals 13 residues. The V and J ends lost 4 bases and 6 bases, in that order; junction bases with no gene match: 9. The CDR3 here is CSVGGTVLSEQYF. Written as DNA, the CDR3 is TGCAGCGTTGGGGGGACAGTACTCAGCGAGCAGTACTTC.

V usage is TRBV12-3 or TRBV12-4 and J usage is TRBJ2-1; TRBD2 matches 12 bases. CDR3 size: 15 residues. Losses at the gene ends were 5 bases for V and 7 bases for J; bases not matched to a gene: 6. This CDR3 reads CASSPRTSGDNEQFF. The CDR3 region has the DNA TGTGCCAGCAGTCCCCGGACTAGCGGGGATAATGAGCAGTTCTTC.

The chain is built from TRBV7-8 and TRBJ1-5, with D maybe TRBD1 (6 bases). The CDR3 runs to 16 residues. Germline-derived CDR1 and CDR2 are SGHVS and FQNEAQ. V lost 3 bases to trimming and J lost 7 bases, with 19 bases between them. CDR3 DNA sequence: TGTGCCAGCAGCTTGATGGGGCAGGGGAGTCAACAGCCCCAGCATTTT. This encodes CASSLMGQGSQQPQHF.

This clonotype was seen repeatedly, ten times or more. This chain joins TRBV27 and TRBJ1-5; 11 bases align to TRBD1. The germline CDR1 and CDR2 sequences are MNHEY and SMNVEV (reference sequence). The junction had 9 bases not matched to a gene; V was cut back by 5 bases and J by 0 bases. This CDR3 region has 18 residues. CDR3 sequence reads: CASSPGTGGRYSNQPQHF. The CDR3 DNA reads as TGTGCCAGCAGTCCCGGGACAGGGGGTCGTTATAGCAATCAGCCCCAGCATTTT.

This clonotype appeared many times. The chain uses TRBV29-1 and TRBJ1-1, with D perhaps matching TRBD1 (6 bases). V shed 6 bases and J shed 0 bases, with 17 bases lying between them. Germline CDR1 SQVTM, CDR2 ANQGSEA. The CDR3 spans 15 residues. The CDR3 region is CSVSGQMNMNTEAFF. CDR3 in DNA: TGCAGCGTCTCCGGACAGATGAACATGAACACTGAAGCTTTCTTT.

This clonotype was seen ten or more times. Here the CDR3 reads CASSPRDMGFSGANVLTF. As DNA, the CDR3 is TGTGCCAGCAGCCCAAGGGACATGGGATTCTCTGGGGCCAACGTCCTGACTTTC. V gene TRBV27 combines with J gene TRBJ2-6; D is possibly TRBD1 (6 bases). Per the germline V gene, CDR1 is MNHEY and CDR2 is SMNVEV (reference sequence). V was clipped by 6 bases and J by 0 bases, with 18 bases between them. The CDR3 is 18 residues long.

The rearrangement joins TRBV2 to TRBJ2-3; D is undetermined. V was shortened by 10 bases and J by 10 bases, with 15 bases between the two germline ends. The germline V gene has CDR1 SNHLY and CDR2 FYNNEI. There are 11 residues in the CDR3. CDR3 region: CATNSVRAQYF. The CDR3, as DNA: TGTGCCACCAACAGCGTCCGTGCGCAGTATTTT. Full variable domain (missing parts from reference TRBV2 and TRBJ2-3): EPEVTQTPSHQVTQMGQEVILRCVPISNHLYFYWYRQILGQKVEFLVSFYNNEISEKSEIFDDQFSVERPDGSNFTLKIRSTKLEDSAMYFCATNSVRAQYFGPGTRLTVL.

This clonotype came up a few times. A read error is possible here, since a much larger clone lies one base away. This rearrangement joins TRBV5-5 to TRBJ2-7; 7 bases match TRBD1. This CDR3 is 14 amino acids long. CDR1 is SGHKS and CDR2 is YYEKEE in the germline V gene (reference sequence). After removal of 0 bases from V and 5 bases from J, the junction contained 5 bases not matched to a gene. Written as DNA, the CDR3 is TGTGCCAGCAGCTTGGAGAGGGGGCTCGACGAGCAGTACTTC. Protein product: CASSLERGLDEQYF.

This clonotype came up many times. The V call is TRBV20-1, the J call TRBJ2-1; 11 bases are a match to TRBD2. Germline V gene sequence: CDR1 DFQATT, CDR2 SNEGSKA (reference sequence). V lost 6 bases, J lost 4 bases, and 8 bases stayed unmatched. This CDR3 contains 15 residues. CDR3: CSARRVAGGYNEQFF. In DNA form, the CDR3 reads TGCAGTGCCAGGAGGGTAGCGGGGGGGTACAATGAGCAGTTCTTC.

This clonotype was observed many times. This sequence joins TRBV28 and TRBJ1-6; D remains ambiguous. Germline V gene sequence: CDR1 MDHEN, CDR2 SYDVKM. Trimming left V 5 bases short and J 0 bases short, with 14 bases between. This CDR3 spans 17 amino acids. The CDR3 here is CASSNGPASSYNSPLHF. The DNA for the CDR3 is TGTGCCAGCAGTAACGGCCCCGCGAGCTCCTATAATTCACCCCTCCACTTT.

The J gene is TRBJ2-7, the V gene TRBV5-1; possibly TRBD1 or TRBD2 for D (5 bases each). The V end lost 3 bases, the J end lost 2 bases, and 12 bases lay between the germline ends. Germline CDR1 is SGHRS and CDR2 is YFSETQ. The CDR3 loop spans 14 amino acids. The DNA for the CDR3 is TGCGCCAGCAGCTCCGACAGTAGCGCCTACGAGCAGTACTTC. This encodes CASSSDSSAYEQYF.

Ten or more counts support this clonotype. The chain uses TRBV10-3 and TRBJ2-1; 10 nucleotides match TRBD2. The germline V gene has CDR1 ENHRY and CDR2 SYGVKD. The CDR3 contains 16 residues. V dropped 3 bases and J dropped 8; count of bases not matched to a gene: 10. This CDR3 is CAISDGSGGAEDEQFF. CDR3 DNA sequence: TGTGCCATCAGTGATGGGAGCGGGGGGGCCGAAGATGAGCAGTTCTTC.

This clonotype was seen repeatedly, ten times or more. This chain links TRBV9 with TRBJ2-6, with 10 bases matching TRBD1. Germline V gives CDR1 SGDLS, CDR2 YYNGEE. The CDR3 loop spans 23 amino acids. V shed 8 bases, J shed 2 bases, and the junction held 28 bases outside the gene matches. CDR3 region: CARFPGQGRGASLEITGANVLTF. CDR3 nucleotide sequence: TGTGCCAGATTTCCGGGACAGGGGAGAGGCGCCTCCCTTGAAATTACTGGGGCCAACGTCCTGACTTTC.